This record looks at one T cell receptor (beta chain) sequence and its context. The data were taken from a study of CD8 T cells in Susac syndrome. The RNA input was about 0.5 to 1 ug, and it was reverse transcribed with random hexamers. It was immunoSEQ multiplex PCR that amplified TCR beta CDR3 across 54 Vbeta and 13 Jbeta. MiXCR was run by TCRdb on the immunoSEQ multiplex PCR reads, yielding one entry per CDR3 protein. Among 85,000 to 90,000 distinct CDR3 sequences listed, over 85% were seen once. The authors carried out high-throughput sequencing of TCR beta. They applied it to CD8+ and CD4+ T cells obtained from blood. TEMRA cells were FACS-enriched, with CD8+ and CD4+ T cells isolated negatively. Germline V gene lookup returns CDR1 PRHDT and CDR2 FYEKMQ (reference sequence). CDR3 size: 14 residues. Trimming removed 0 bases from V and 7 bases from J, with 12 bases in between.

The clonotype comes from a human donor in good health. Sequencing was done on a sample of CD8+ T cells from PBMCs. The gene calls are TRBV13 and TRBJ1-1; D gene unclear. For the CDR3, the DNA is TGTGCCAGCAGCTTAGGCCTCGGGGTGCTTGAAGCTTTCTTT. Translation gives CASSLGLGVLEAFF.